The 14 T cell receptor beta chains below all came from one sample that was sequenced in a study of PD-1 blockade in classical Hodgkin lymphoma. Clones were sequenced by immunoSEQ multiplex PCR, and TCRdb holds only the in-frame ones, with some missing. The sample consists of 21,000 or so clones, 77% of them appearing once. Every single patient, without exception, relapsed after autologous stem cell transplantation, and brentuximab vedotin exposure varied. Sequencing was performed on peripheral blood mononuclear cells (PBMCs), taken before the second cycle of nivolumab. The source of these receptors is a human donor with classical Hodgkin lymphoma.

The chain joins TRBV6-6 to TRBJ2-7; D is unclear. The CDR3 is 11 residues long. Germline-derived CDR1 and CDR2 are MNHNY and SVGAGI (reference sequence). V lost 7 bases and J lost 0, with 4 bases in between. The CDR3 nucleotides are TGTGCCAGCACCGACTCCTACGAGCAGTACTTC. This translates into CASTDSYEQYF.

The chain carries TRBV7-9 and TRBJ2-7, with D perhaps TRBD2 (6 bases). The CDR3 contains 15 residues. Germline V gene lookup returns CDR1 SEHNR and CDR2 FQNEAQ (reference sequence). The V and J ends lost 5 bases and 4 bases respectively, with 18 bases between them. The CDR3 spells CASSPLEGLTYEQYF. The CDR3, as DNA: TGTGCCAGCAGCCCTCTCGAGGGACTTACTTACGAGCAGTACTTC.

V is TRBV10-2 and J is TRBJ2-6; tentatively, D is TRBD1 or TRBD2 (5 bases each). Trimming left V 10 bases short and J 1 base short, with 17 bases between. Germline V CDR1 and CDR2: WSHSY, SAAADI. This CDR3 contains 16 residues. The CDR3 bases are TGCGCCACTTACCGGGACGTTCAATCTGGGGCCAACGTCCTGACTTTC. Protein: CATYRDVQSGANVLTF.

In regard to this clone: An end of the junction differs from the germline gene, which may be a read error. This CDR3 is CASSPGQRSVANVLTF. The CDR3 DNA sequence: TGTGCCAGCAGCCCAGGGCAGCGATCTGTGGCCAACGTCCTGACTTTC. V is TRBV5-4 and J is TRBJ2-6, with a tentative D call TRBD1 (5 bases). CDR1 is SGHNT, CDR2 YYREEE, per germline (reference sequence). The CDR3 has 16 residues.

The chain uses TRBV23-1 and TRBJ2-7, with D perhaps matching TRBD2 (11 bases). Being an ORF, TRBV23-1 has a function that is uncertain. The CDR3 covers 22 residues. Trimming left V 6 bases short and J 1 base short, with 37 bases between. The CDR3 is CASRGRTGGISGRVVRSYEQYF. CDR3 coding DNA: TGCGCCAGCAGAGGAAGGACAGGGGGGATTAGCGGGAGGGTTGTTAGATCCTACGAGCAGTACTTC.

The CDR3 DNA reads TGCAGTGCTAGTAGGACAGAGGCCTACACCTTC. It encodes CSASRTEAYTF. The V call is TRBV20-1, the J call TRBJ1-2, with a weak D call TRBD1 (6 bases). V lost 3 bases and J 10 bases, leaving 12 bases between the germline ends. Germline V CDR1 and CDR2: DFQATT, SNEGSKA (reference sequence). This CDR3 is built from 11 residues.

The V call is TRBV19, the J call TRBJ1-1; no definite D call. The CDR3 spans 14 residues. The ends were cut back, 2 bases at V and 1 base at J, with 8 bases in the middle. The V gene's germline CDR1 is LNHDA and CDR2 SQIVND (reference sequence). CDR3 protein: CASSIRGPNTEAFF. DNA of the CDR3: TGTGCCAGTAGTATACGCGGACCGAACACTGAAGCTTTCTTT. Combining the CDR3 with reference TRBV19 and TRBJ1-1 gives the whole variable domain DGGITQSPKYLFRKEGQNVTLSCEQNLNHDAMYWYRQDPGQGLRLIYYSQIVNDFQKGDIAEGYSVSREKKESFPLTVTSAQKNPTAFYLCASSIRGPNTEAFFGQGTRLTVV.

The CDR3 sequence: CASSYDYETQYF. The CDR3, as DNA: TGTGCCAGCAGTTACGATTATGAGACCCAGTACTTC. This rearrangement joins TRBV6-5 to TRBJ2-5; D remains unclear. Trimming shortened V by 2 bases and J by 5 bases, and 6 bases separated the two germline ends. Germline assignment: CDR1 MNHEY and CDR2 SVGAGI. The CDR3 totals 12 residues.

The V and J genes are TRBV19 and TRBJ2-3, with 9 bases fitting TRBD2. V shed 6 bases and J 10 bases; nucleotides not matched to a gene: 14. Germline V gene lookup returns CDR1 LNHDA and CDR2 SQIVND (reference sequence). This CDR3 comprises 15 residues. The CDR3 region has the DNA TGTGCCAGTAGCCAACTAGCGGGTACGCCCTTAGCGCAGTATTTT. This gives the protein CASSQLAGTPLAQYF.

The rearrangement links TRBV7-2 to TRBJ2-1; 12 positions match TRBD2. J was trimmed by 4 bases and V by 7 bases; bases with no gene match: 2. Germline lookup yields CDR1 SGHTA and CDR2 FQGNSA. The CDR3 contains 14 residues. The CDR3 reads CASKGLAGYNEQFF. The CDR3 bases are TGTGCCAGCAAAGGACTAGCGGGGTACAATGAGCAGTTCTTC.

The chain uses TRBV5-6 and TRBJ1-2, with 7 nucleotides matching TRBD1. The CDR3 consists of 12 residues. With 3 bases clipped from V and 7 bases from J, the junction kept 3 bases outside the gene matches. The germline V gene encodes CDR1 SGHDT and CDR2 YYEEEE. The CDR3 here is CASSSRTGGYTF. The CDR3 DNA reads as TGTGCCAGCAGCTCAAGGACAGGTGGCTACACCTTC.

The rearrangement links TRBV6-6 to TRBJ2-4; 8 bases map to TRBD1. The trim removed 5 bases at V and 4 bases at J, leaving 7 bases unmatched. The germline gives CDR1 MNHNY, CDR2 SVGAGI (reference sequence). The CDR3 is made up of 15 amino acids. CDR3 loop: CASSRGQAIKNIQYF. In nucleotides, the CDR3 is TGTGCCAGCAGTCGGGGACAGGCAATAAAAAACATTCAGTACTTC.

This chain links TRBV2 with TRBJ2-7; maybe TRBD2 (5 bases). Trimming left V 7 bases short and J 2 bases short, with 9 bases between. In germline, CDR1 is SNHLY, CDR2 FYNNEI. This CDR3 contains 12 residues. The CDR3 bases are TGTGCCAGCATGAGGCGGGCCTACGAGCAGTACTTC. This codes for CASMRRAYEQYF.

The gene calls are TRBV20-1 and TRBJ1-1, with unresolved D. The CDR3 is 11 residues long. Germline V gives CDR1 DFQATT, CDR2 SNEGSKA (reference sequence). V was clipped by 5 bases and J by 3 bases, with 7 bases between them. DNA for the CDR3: TGCAGTGCTCTGTCCGACACTGAAGCTTTCTTT. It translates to CSALSDTEAFF.